These 23 T cell receptor beta chains came from one sample sequenced in a study of T cell responses to AZD1222 COVID-19 vaccine (dated by TCRdb to the early 2020s). The sample's time point, from its label and the paper: about 28 days (+/-7) after the second vaccine dose. Library method: the immunoSEQ multiplex PCR assay. Held by TCRdb, this immuneACCESS table contains in-frame sequences only and omits some clones. Under half of the omission traces to an unresolved V gene where checked; the cause of the rest is unknown. Present in this sample are some 150,000 clones, roughly 90% of which were seen just once. The top ten clones comprise about 4.5% of the sample. The specimen comprised peripheral blood, sampled 28 days after the second AZD1222 dose. The receptors originated from an adult who received the AZD1222 COVID-19 vaccine.

This clone came up once. The CDR3 nucleotides read TGTGCCAGCAGTTACGGGACACCAAGCGTGTATGGCTACACCTTC. Translation: CASSYGTPSVYGYTF. This chain connects TRBV6-5 to TRBJ1-2; TRBD1 is a possible D gene (6 bases). The ends were cut back, 2 bases at V and 5 bases at J, with 15 bases in the middle. The CDR3 has 15 amino acids. The germline CDR1 and CDR2 sequences are MNHEY and SVGAGI.

The J gene is TRBJ2-4, the V gene TRBV29-1; perhaps TRBD2 as D (5 bases). Trimming took 2 bases from V and 1 from J, leaving 6 bases between them. From germline, CDR1 is SQVTM and CDR2 ANQGSEA. The CDR3 sequence is 13 residues long. The CDR3 sequence is CSVERGAKNIQYF. The CDR3 DNA reads TGCAGCGTTGAAAGAGGGGCCAAAAACATTCAGTACTTC.

The chain is built from TRBV29-1 and TRBJ1-1; possible D gene TRBD1, 5 bases. CDR3 length equals 14 residues. V lost 0 bases to trimming and J lost 11 bases, with 19 bases between them. Germline V gene data show CDR1 as SQVTM and CDR2 as ANQGSEA. The CDR3 loop is CSVEDRTPARWAFF. The CDR3 coding sequence is TGCAGCGTTGAAGATCGGACACCCGCCCGTTGGGCTTTCTTT.

The genes are TRBV6-5 and TRBJ1-6, with a possible D match to TRBD1 (5 bases). CDR1 MNHEY and CDR2 SVGAGI come from the germline V gene. The CDR3 contains 14 residues. The germline V and J ends were trimmed by 8 bases and 8 bases, with 16 bases remaining between them. CDR3 loop: CASRTASRDSPLHF. The CDR3 nucleotides read TGTGCCAGCCGTACCGCTTCCAGGGATTCACCCCTCCACTTT.

The V and J genes are TRBV7-3 and TRBJ2-3; 10 bases align to TRBD2. After removal of 4 bases from V and 0 bases from J, the junction contained 7 bases not matched to a gene. Germline CDR1 reads SGHTA; CDR2 reads FQGTGA. This CDR3 spans 17 amino acids. CDR3 region: CASSSGGSGGSTDTQYF. Here the CDR3 DNA reads TGTGCCAGCAGCTCAGGAGGTAGCGGGGGGAGCACAGATACGCAGTATTTT.

V is TRBV27 and J is TRBJ2-1, with D perhaps TRBD1 or TRBD2 (5 bases each). Germline CDR1 reads MNHEY; CDR2 reads SMNVEV (reference sequence). Trimming shortened V by 6 bases and J by 5 bases, and 17 bases separated the two germline ends. The CDR3 totals 15 residues. CDR3 nucleotides: TGTGCCAGCAGGCTCGCCGGGGCCGCAAACAATGAGCAGTTCTTC. Amino acids: CASRLAGAANNEQFF.

The V gene is TRBV5-4, the J gene TRBJ2-1, with D possibly TRBD2 on 7 matching bases. The CDR3 loop spans 16 amino acids. The germline CDR1 and CDR2 sequences are SGHNT and YYREEE (reference sequence). Trimming shortened V by 5 bases and J by 0 bases, and 15 bases separated the two germline ends. The CDR3, as DNA: TGTGCCAGCAGACACGGGGGGCCCAGCTCCTACAATGAGCAGTTCTTC. It is translated as CASRHGGPSSYNEQFF.

The V and J genes are TRBV4-1 and TRBJ1-2, with D uncertain. The ends were cut back, 3 bases at V and 4 bases at J, with 12 bases in the middle. Germline CDR1 reads MGHRA; CDR2 reads YSYEKL. The CDR3 runs to 14 residues. The CDR3 bases are TGCGCCAGCAGCCACGCGGGAGTAAGCTATGGCTACACCTTC. As protein: CASSHAGVSYGYTF.

The V call is TRBV5-4, the J call TRBJ2-3; no clear D. The length of the CDR3 is 14 residues. Deletions cut 2 bases from V and 1 base from J, with 8 bases between. Germline V gene data show CDR1 as SGHNT and CDR2 as YYREEE (reference sequence). CDR3 DNA sequence: TGTGCCAGCAGCTTTTCGCAGGGCACAGATACGCAGTATTTT. Translated, it gives CASSFSQGTDTQYF.

This chain links TRBV6-6 with TRBJ2-1, with D tentatively TRBD1 (5 bases). The CDR3 runs 14 residues. Germline V gene sequence: CDR1 MNHNY, CDR2 SVGAGI (reference sequence). V was pared by 8 bases and J by 8 bases, with 19 bases between. For the CDR3, the DNA is TGTGCCAGCGGATCACAGGTGGATGGGCATGAGCAGTTCTTC. Its translation: CASGSQVDGHEQFF.

The sample holds one count of this clone. The V gene is TRBV7-2, the J gene TRBJ1-2; 7 bases are shared with TRBD1. Trimming took 5 bases from V and 8 from J; bases not matched to a gene: 8. Germline V CDR1 and CDR2: SGHTA, FQGNSA. The CDR3 has 13 amino acids. This CDR3 reads CASSPDRVKGYTF. The CDR3 region has the DNA TGTGCCAGCAGCCCAGACAGGGTCAAAGGCTACACCTTC.

The V and J genes are TRBV27 and TRBJ1-1, with no clear D. This CDR3 is 13 amino acids long. Germline V gives CDR1 MNHEY, CDR2 SMNVEV (reference sequence). The V gene lost 4 bases and the J gene lost 1 base, with 7 bases spanning the gap. CDR3 in DNA: TGTGCCAGCAGTTCCGGACCGAACACTGAAGCTTTCTTT. This gives the protein CASSSGPNTEAFF.

This rearrangement joins TRBV11-2 to TRBJ2-5; TRBD2 agrees at 7 bases. CDR1 and CDR2 (germline): SGHAT, FQNNGV. The CDR3 is 14 residues long. V shed 1 base and J 5 bases; nucleotides not matched to a gene: 4. The CDR3 loop reads CASSLVGGGETQYF. As DNA, the CDR3 is TGTGCCAGCAGCTTAGTCGGGGGAGGGGAGACCCAGTACTTC.

The chain uses TRBV7-2 and TRBJ2-7; D tentatively reads TRBD1 or TRBD2 (5 bases each). CDR1 is SGHTA and CDR2 is FQGNSA in the germline V gene. This CDR3 contains 15 residues. Trimming shortened V by 5 bases and J by 3 bases, and 17 bases separated the two germline ends. The CDR3, as DNA: TGTGCCAGCAGCCGCTCCGGGACCTACCTCTACGAGCAGTACTTC. This codes for CASSRSGTYLYEQYF.

Here the CDR3 DNA reads TGTGCCAGCAGCTTAGATACCTTTTCGGGCGGCTACACCTTC. Translated, it gives CASSLDTFSGGYTF. The V call is TRBV11-2, the J call TRBJ1-2, with D unclear. Trimming took off 0 bases at V and 8 bases at J, with 13 bases between the two ends. Germline V gene sequence: CDR1 SGHAT, CDR2 FQNNGV. This CDR3 region has 14 residues.

The rearrangement links TRBV5-8 to TRBJ1-2; D unclear. Germline lookup yields CDR1 SGHTS and CDR2 YDEGEE. The CDR3 is made up of 14 amino acids. The V gene lost 1 base and the J gene lost 6 bases, with 13 bases spanning the gap. DNA for the CDR3: TGTGCCAGCAGCTTGTTTCAGTTTGAGGATGGCTACACCTTC. The encoded protein is CASSLFQFEDGYTF.

This chain connects TRBV19 to TRBJ2-7; the D gene is possibly TRBD2 (6 bases). The germline V gene has CDR1 LNHDA and CDR2 SQIVND (reference sequence). CDR3 length: 14 amino acids. The germline V and J ends were trimmed by 3 bases and 3 bases, with 12 bases remaining between them. In DNA form, the CDR3 reads TGTGCCAGTAGTATTGGGACTGCGCTCTACGAGCAGTACTTC. As protein: CASSIGTALYEQYF.

The chain has TRBV11-3 and TRBJ2-5; D call uncertain. The V gene's germline CDR1 is SGHNT and CDR2 YENEEA. Trimming pared 3 bases from V and 3 bases from J, leaving 5 bases between. The length of the CDR3 is 12 residues. The CDR3 coding sequence is TGTGCCAGCAGCTTTTCAGAAGAGACCCAGTACTTC. Amino acid sequence: CASSFSEETQYF.

V is TRBV7-3 and J is TRBJ2-7, with D perhaps matching TRBD1 (5 bases). The germline V gene has CDR1 SGHTA and CDR2 FQGTGA. V was pared by 5 bases and J by 7 bases, with 18 bases between. There are 14 residues in the CDR3. The CDR3 DNA sequence: TGTGCCAGCAGCAGGGGATGGGCTGGGGAAGAGCAGTACTTC. The encoded protein is CASSRGWAGEEQYF.

The CDR3 protein is CASSFNRMTSKGEQFF. The CDR3 bases are TGTGCCAGCAGTTTTAATAGGATGACTAGCAAGGGTGAGCAGTTCTTC. The J gene is TRBJ2-1, the V gene TRBV27; TRBD2 aligns across 7 bases. CDR1 and CDR2 from the germline V gene are MNHEY and SMNVEV (reference sequence). The ends lost 3 bases at V and 9 bases at J; junction bases unmatched: 14. CDR3 length: 16 amino acids.

The chain combines TRBV7-9 with TRBJ1-5, with D unclear. The CDR3 loop spans 14 amino acids. CDR1 and CDR2 (germline): SEHNR, FQNEAQ (reference sequence). V was clipped by 0 bases and J by 1 base, with 4 bases between them. The CDR3 protein is CASSLAGSNQPQHF. The CDR3 DNA follows: TGTGCCAGCAGCTTAGCAGGGAGCAATCAGCCCCAGCATTTT.

The CDR3 sequence: CASSLDQGRGETQYF. In nucleotides, the CDR3 is TGCGCCAGCAGCTTGGACCAGGGTCGGGGAGAGACCCAGTACTTC. The chain recombines TRBV5-1 with TRBJ2-5, with D perhaps assigned TRBD1 or TRBD2 (5 bases each). The ends were cut back, 0 bases at V and 4 bases at J, with 13 bases in the middle. The CDR3 runs to 15 residues. Germline V gene data show CDR1 as SGHRS and CDR2 as YFSETQ.

This clone was seen only once. The V call is TRBV19, the J call TRBJ1-3; D is unclear. The V gene lost 3 bases and the J gene lost 4 bases, with 7 bases spanning the gap. This CDR3 is 13 amino acids long. Per the germline V gene, CDR1 is LNHDA and CDR2 is SQIVND (reference sequence). The CDR3 spells CASSMVRGNTIYF. In DNA form, the CDR3 reads TGTGCCAGTAGTATGGTTCGGGGAAACACCATATATTTT. The full variable domain, with the rest looked up from reference TRBV19 and TRBJ1-3, is DGGITQSPKYLFRKEGQNVTLSCEQNLNHDAMYWYRQDPGQGLRLIYYSQIVNDFQKGDIAEGYSVSREKKESFPLTVTSAQKNPTAFYLCASSMVRGNTIYFGEGSWLTVV.